This T cell receptor beta chain is from a study of cytomegalovirus exposure and HLA in healthy donors. The PCR contained 60 Vbeta and 13 Jbeta primers. Data came from immunoSEQ multiplex PCR; TCRdb stores just in-frame clones and leaves some out. The sample includes some 110,000 clones, approximately 79% seen only once; the top ten take 6.5% to 8.5%. Overall study findings and caveats: Despite most TCR sequences being rare, some public TCRs occurred in many donors. Earlier analysis yielded a pattern in which most TCR beta V segments were productive about 87% or about 30% of the time. Researchers catalogued some 160 TCR beta chains as cytomegalovirus-associated.

This clone was picked up one time. The antigen remains unidentified. V lost 4 bases to trimming and J lost 5 bases, with 10 bases between them. CDR3 size: 12 residues. V gene TRBV5-3 combines with J gene TRBJ2-7; TRBD1 might be the D (6 bases). TRBV5-3 is an ORF, with its function uncertain. This sequence originates from a man aged 25 to 40 in good health and CMV-seropositive. What was sequenced was PBMCs. The CDR3 nucleotides read TGTGCCAGAAGCCTACAGGGCCACGAGCAGTACTTC. Translating gives CARSLQGHEQYF.